The 18 T cell receptor beta chains reported below all come from one sample, sequenced in a study of T cells in Graves' hyperthyroidism and ophthalmopathy. Regions amplified from RNA transcripts were the TCR beta CDR3 regions. A set of HTBI primers served as the primers for a first-round RT-PCR of the TCR CDR3. One entry per CDR3 protein, called by TCRdb with MiXCR from the multiplex PCR reads. The table records about 420,000 distinct CDR3 sequences, roughly 14% of them present only once. The sequenced sample consisted of blood. These receptors came from a woman under 30 with Graves' hyperthyroidism.

This clonotype was recorded many times. The chain has TRBV7-2 and TRBJ2-1; the D gene is possibly TRBD2 (6 bases). Germline V lookup: CDR1 SGHTA, CDR2 FQGNSA. The CDR3 extends over 15 amino acids. V was trimmed by 3 bases and J by 3 bases, leaving 12 bases between them. CDR3 coding DNA: TGTGCCAGCAGCTTGTGGCGGGGTCTCTACAATGAGCAGTTCTTC. This encodes CASSLWRGLYNEQFF.

Of note for this clonotype: This may be a read error, as it is one base from a much larger clone. The rearrangement uses TRBV28 and TRBJ2-2; the match to TRBD2 covers 8 bases. V lost 7 bases, J lost 4 bases, and 11 bases stayed unmatched. Germline lookup yields CDR1 MDHEN and CDR2 SYDVKM. CDR3 length: 16 residues. The CDR3 here is CASTGAGTSPTGELFF. The CDR3 DNA reads as TGTGCCAGCACGGGCGCAGGGACTAGTCCCACCGGGGAGCTGTTTTTT.

This clonotype was seen ten or more times. The chain links TRBV7-2 to TRBJ2-3; D remains ambiguous. Deletions cut 5 bases from V and 7 bases from J, with 13 bases between. The CDR3 runs to 13 residues. Germline loops: CDR1 SGHTA, CDR2 FQGNSA. The CDR3 spells CASSTSVGNTQYF. CDR3 in DNA: TGTGCCAGCAGCACATCCGTGGGGAATACGCAGTATTTT.

This clonotype was seen repeatedly, ten times or more. The genes are TRBV11-2 and TRBJ2-1; D not resolved. Germline V lookup: CDR1 SGHAT, CDR2 FQNNGV. This CDR3 has 13 residues. V was pared by 0 bases and J by 15 bases, with 15 bases between. The CDR3 DNA reads TGTGCCAGCAGCTTAGAGCCGTTGGGTGACCCGTTCTTC. It codes for CASSLEPLGDPFF.

This clonotype has just a few counts. The J gene is TRBJ2-1, the V gene TRBV18; 9 positions agree with TRBD1. In germline, CDR1 is KGHSH, CDR2 LQKENI. The trim removed 3 bases at V and 9 bases at J, leaving 6 bases unmatched. The CDR3 totals 14 residues. The CDR3 is CASSPRTGVSEQFF. For the CDR3, the DNA is TGTGCCAGCTCACCTCGGACAGGGGTGAGTGAGCAGTTCTTC.

The V gene is TRBV7-9, the J gene TRBJ2-1, with TRBD2 identical over 10 bases. The V and J ends lost 2 bases and 5 bases, in that order; junction bases with no gene match: 6. Germline V gene data show CDR1 as SEHNR and CDR2 as FQNEAQ (reference sequence). This CDR3 is 16 amino acids long. CDR3 sequence (DNA): TGTGCCAGCAGCTTAACCCCGCTAGCGGGGGACAATGAGCAGTTCTTC. Its protein product is CASSLTPLAGDNEQFF.

A word on this clonotype: A much larger clone lies a single base off, so this may be a read error. The chain is built from TRBV20-1 and TRBJ2-2; 7 bases line up with TRBD2. V lost 2 bases, J lost 4 bases, and 16 bases stayed unmatched. This CDR3 contains 18 residues. CDR1 and CDR2 (germline): DFQATT, SNEGSKA (reference sequence). CDR3 in DNA: TGCAGTGCTAGATCCCCAAATCGGGAGGCCGTTTGCACCGGGGAGCTGTTTTTT. Its protein product is CSARSPNREAVCTGELFF.

This clonotype was detected ten times or more. The V call is TRBV6-2 or TRBV6-3, the J call TRBJ1-1; D is unresolved. The germline V gene encodes CDR1 MNHEY and CDR2 SVGEGT. The ends were cut back, 2 bases at V and 0 bases at J, with 19 bases in the middle. The CDR3 runs 18 residues. The CDR3 here is CASSYHRVGVNMNTEAFF. The CDR3 bases are TGTGCCAGCAGTTACCACCGGGTGGGAGTTAACATGAACACTGAAGCTTTCTTT.

The sample holds many counts of this clonotype. The CDR3, as DNA: TGTGCCAGCAGCTCGCCCCGGGGGACAGGGAACACTGAAGCTTTCTTT. It yields the protein CASSSPRGTGNTEAFF. The chain joins TRBV11-2 to TRBJ1-1, with TRBD1 matching 8 bases. This CDR3 comprises 16 residues. Germline V gene data show CDR1 as SGHAT and CDR2 as FQNNGV. J lost 1 base, V lost 4 bases, and 8 bases had no gene match.

The gene calls are TRBV2 and TRBJ1-2; TRBD1 is a possible D gene (6 bases). Germline V gives CDR1 SNHLY, CDR2 FYNNEI. V was shortened by 11 bases and J by 4 bases, with 17 bases between the two germline ends. The CDR3 is 13 amino acids. For the CDR3, the DNA is TGTGCCTCACAAGAGGGGGTAGGCTATGGCTACACCTTC. Translating it yields CASQEGVGYGYTF.

This clonotype was picked up many times. The genes are TRBV2 and TRBJ1-2, with D unclear. The CDR3 totals 14 residues. The V gene lost 2 bases and the J gene lost 0 bases, with 7 bases spanning the gap. Per the germline V gene, CDR1 is SNHLY and CDR2 is FYNNEI. The CDR3 nucleotides are TGTGCCAGCAGTGAATCGTCAGCTAACTATGGCTACACCTTC. It specifies CASSESSANYGYTF.

This clonotype was seen more than once but under ten times. V gene TRBV6-1 combines with J gene TRBJ2-7, with TRBD2 matching 16 bases. CDR3 length: 17 amino acids. The V gene's germline CDR1 is MNHNS and CDR2 SASEGT. Trimming removed 6 bases from V and 7 bases from J; junction bases left unmatched: 12. The chain's CDR3 is CASRTPGLAGGPGEQYF. In nucleotides, the CDR3 is TGTGCCAGCAGGACCCCGGGACTAGCGGGGGGGCCTGGGGAGCAGTACTTC.

This clonotype has only a few counts. This chain connects TRBV20-1 to TRBJ1-5, with D unresolved. This CDR3 has 14 residues. Trimming left V 2 bases short and J 3 bases short, with 11 bases between. CDR1 DFQATT and CDR2 SNEGSKA come from the germline V gene (reference sequence). CDR3: CSARRPSDNQPQHF. CDR3 in DNA: TGCAGTGCTAGAAGGCCCTCGGACAATCAGCCCCAGCATTTT.

The CDR3 loop is CASTRRGVGTQYF. The CDR3 coding sequence is TGTGCCAGCACCCGAAGGGGAGTAGGGACCCAGTACTTC. This chain joins TRBV6-1 and TRBJ2-5; D possibly matches TRBD1 or TRBD2 (5 bases each). CDR3 size: 13 residues. The V gene lost 7 bases and the J gene lost 7 bases, with 16 bases spanning the gap. Germline values: CDR1 MNHNS, CDR2 SASEGT.

CDR3 in amino acids: CASSQVGRDSNQPQHF. CDR3 nucleotide sequence: TGCGCCAGCAGCCAAGTCGGACGAGATAGCAATCAGCCCCAGCATTTT. The chain joins TRBV4-1 to TRBJ1-5; D unresolved. Trimming left V 1 base short and J 0 bases short, with 10 bases between. Looked up from germline, CDR1 is MGHRA and CDR2 is YSYEKL. CDR3 size: 16 residues.

This clonotype showed up many times. The chain carries TRBV7-9 and TRBJ1-2; D remains unclear. Trimming took off 1 base at V and 0 bases at J, with 9 bases between the two ends. Germline CDR1 SEHNR, CDR2 FQNEAQ (reference sequence). The CDR3 is 15 residues long. The CDR3 DNA follows: TGTGCCAGCAGCTTAGGCGGAGACGCTAACTATGGCTACACCTTC. Amino acids: CASSLGGDANYGYTF.

This clonotype was seen many times. The rearrangement joins TRBV27 to TRBJ1-4, with no clear D. Trimming shortened V by 6 bases and J by 0 bases, and 8 bases separated the two germline ends. CDR1 MNHEY and CDR2 SMNVEV come from the germline V gene (reference sequence). The CDR3 contains 14 residues. DNA for the CDR3: TGTGCCAGCAGACAAAGCGCAACTAATGAAAAACTGTTTTTT. It is translated as CASRQSATNEKLFF.

The V call is TRBV29-1, the J call TRBJ2-3; D remains unclear. The germline V gene has CDR1 SQVTM and CDR2 ANQGSEA. There are 13 residues in the CDR3. V was pared by 1 base and J by 7 bases, with 12 bases between. The CDR3 nucleotides read TGCAGCGTTGAAGTCCCCCTTCCCTATACGCAGTATTTT. Translated: CSVEVPLPYTQYF.